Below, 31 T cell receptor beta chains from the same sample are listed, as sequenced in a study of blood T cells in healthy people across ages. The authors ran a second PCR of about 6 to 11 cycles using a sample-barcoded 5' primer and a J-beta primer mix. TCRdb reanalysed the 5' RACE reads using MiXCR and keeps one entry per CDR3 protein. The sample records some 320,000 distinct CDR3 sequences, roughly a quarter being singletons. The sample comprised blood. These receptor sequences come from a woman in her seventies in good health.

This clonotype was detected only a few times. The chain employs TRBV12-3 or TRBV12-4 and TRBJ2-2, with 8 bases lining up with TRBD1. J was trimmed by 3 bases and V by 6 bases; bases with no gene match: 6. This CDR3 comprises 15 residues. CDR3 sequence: CASRSRDRYTGELFF. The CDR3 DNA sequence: TGTGCCAGCAGATCCCGGGACAGGTACACCGGGGAGCTGTTTTTT.

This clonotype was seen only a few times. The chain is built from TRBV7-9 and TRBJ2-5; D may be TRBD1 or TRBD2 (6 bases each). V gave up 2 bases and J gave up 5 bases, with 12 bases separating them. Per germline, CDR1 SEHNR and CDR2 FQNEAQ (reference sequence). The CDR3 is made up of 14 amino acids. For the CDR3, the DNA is TGTGCCAGCAGCTTAAATCAGGGGAGGGAGACCCAGTACTTC. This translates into CASSLNQGRETQYF. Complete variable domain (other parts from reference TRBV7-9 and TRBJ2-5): DTGVSQNPRHKITKRGQNVTFRCDPISEHNRLYWYRQTLGQGPEFLTYFQNEAQLEKSRLLSDRFSAERPKGSFSTLEIQRTEQGDSAMYLCASSLNQGRETQYFGPGTRLLVL.

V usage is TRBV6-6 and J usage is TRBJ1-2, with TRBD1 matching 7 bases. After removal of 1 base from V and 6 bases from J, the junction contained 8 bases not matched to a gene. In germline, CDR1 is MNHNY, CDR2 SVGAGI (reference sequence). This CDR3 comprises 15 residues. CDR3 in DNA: TGTGCCAGCAGTTACTTAGGACAGGCCGCGGATGGCTACACCTTC. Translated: CASSYLGQAADGYTF.

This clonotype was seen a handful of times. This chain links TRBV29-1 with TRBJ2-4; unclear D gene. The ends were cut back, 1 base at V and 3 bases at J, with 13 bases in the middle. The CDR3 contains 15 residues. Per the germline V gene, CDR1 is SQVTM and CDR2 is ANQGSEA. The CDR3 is CSVEAGLGFKNIQYF. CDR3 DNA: TGCAGCGTTGAAGCCGGCCTGGGATTCAAAAACATTCAGTACTTC.

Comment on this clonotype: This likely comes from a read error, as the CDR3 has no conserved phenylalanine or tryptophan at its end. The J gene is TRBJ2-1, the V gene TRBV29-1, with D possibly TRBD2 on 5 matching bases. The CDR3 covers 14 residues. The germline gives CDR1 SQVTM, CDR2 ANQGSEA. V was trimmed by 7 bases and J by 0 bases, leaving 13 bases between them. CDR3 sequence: CSADGESSYNEQFL. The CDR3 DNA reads TGCAGCGCCGACGGGGAGAGCTCCTACAATGAGCAGTTCCTC.

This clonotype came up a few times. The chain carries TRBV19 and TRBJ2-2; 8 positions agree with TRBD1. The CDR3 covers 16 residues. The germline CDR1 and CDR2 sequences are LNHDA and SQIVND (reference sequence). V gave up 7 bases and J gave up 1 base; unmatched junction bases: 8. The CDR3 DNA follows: TGTGCCAGTACCGACGGACAGGGATTGAACACCGGGGAGCTGTTTTTT. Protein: CASTDGQGLNTGELFF.

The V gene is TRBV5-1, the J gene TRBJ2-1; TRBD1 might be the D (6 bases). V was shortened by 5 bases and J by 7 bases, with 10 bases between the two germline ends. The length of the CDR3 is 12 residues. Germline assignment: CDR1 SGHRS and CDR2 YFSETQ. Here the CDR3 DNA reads TGCGCCAGCAGGCAGGGGACAAATGAGCAGTTCTTC. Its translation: CASRQGTNEQFF. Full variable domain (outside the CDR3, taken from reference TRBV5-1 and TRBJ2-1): KAGVTQTPRYLIKTRGQQVTLSCSPISGHRSVSWYQQTPGQGLQFLFEYFSETQRNKGNFPGRFSGRQFSNSRSEMNVSTLELGDSALYLCASRQGTNEQFFGPGTRLTVL.

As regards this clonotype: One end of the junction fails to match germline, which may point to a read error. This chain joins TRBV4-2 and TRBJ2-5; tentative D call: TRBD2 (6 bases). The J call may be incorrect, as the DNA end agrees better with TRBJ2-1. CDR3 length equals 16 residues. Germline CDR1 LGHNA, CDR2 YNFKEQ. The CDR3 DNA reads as TGTGCCAGCGGCCAAGTACCCGGGAGAGCAGGCAATGAGCAGTTCTTC. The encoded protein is CASGQVPGRAGNEQFF.

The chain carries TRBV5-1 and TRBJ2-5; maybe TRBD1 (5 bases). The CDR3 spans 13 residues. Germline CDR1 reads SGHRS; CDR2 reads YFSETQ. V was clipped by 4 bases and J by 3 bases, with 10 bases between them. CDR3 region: CASSRQYEETQYF. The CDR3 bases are TGCGCCAGCAGCCGACAGTACGAAGAGACCCAGTACTTC.

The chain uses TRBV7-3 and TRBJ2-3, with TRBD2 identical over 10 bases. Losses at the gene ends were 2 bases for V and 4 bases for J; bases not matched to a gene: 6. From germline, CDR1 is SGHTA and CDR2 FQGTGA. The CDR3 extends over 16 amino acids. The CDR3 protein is CASSLGGSGRADTQYF. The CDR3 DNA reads TGTGCCAGCAGCTTAGGGGGCAGCGGGAGGGCAGATACGCAGTATTTT.

Here the CDR3 reads CASSAGTGHNEKLFF. In DNA form, the CDR3 reads TGTGCCAGCAGCGCTGGGACAGGGCATAATGAAAAACTGTTTTTT. V is TRBV7-2 and J is TRBJ1-4, with 9 bases aligning to TRBD1. The CDR3 is made up of 15 amino acids. CDR1 is SGHTA and CDR2 is FQGNSA in the germline V gene. With V trimmed by 5 bases and J by 4 bases, 5 bases remained unmatched. Complete variable domain (other parts from reference TRBV7-2 and TRBJ1-4): GAGVSQSPSNKVTEKGKDVELRCDPISGHTALYWYRQSLGQGLEFLIYFQGNSAPDKSGLPSDRFSAERTGGSVSTLTIQRTQQEDSAVYLCASSAGTGHNEKLFFGSGTQLSVL.

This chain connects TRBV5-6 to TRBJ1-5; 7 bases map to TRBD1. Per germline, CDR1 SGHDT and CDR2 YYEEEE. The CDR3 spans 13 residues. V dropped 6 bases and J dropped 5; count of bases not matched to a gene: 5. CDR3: CASIRQGDQPQHF. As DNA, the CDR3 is TGTGCCAGCATACGACAGGGTGATCAGCCCCAGCATTTT.

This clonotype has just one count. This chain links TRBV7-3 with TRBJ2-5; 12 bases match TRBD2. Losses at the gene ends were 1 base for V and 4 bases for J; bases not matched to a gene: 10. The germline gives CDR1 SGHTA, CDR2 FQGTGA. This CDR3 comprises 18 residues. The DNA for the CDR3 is TGTGCCAGCAGCTTAATGGCTAGCGGGAGGGCTTCGGCAGAGACCCAGTACTTC. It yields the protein CASSLMASGRASAETQYF.

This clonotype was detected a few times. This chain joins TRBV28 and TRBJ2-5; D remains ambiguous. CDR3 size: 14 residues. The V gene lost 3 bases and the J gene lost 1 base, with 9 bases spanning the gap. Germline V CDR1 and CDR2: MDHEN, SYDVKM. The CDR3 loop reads CASSFPRTQETQYF. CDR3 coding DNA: TGTGCCAGCAGTTTCCCTAGGACCCAAGAGACCCAGTACTTC.

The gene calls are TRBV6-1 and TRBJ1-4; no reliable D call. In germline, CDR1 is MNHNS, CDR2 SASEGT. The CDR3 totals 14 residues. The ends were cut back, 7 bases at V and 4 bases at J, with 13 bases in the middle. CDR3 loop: CASTRNGLNEKLFF. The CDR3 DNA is TGTGCCAGCACCCGCAACGGACTTAATGAAAAACTGTTTTTT.

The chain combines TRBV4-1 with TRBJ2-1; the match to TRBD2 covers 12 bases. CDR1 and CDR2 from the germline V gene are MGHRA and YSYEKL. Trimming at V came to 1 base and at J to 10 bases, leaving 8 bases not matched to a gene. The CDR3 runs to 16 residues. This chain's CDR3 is CASSQGLAGGPSEQFF. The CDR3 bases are TGCGCCAGCAGCCAAGGCCTAGCGGGAGGGCCCTCCGAGCAGTTCTTC.

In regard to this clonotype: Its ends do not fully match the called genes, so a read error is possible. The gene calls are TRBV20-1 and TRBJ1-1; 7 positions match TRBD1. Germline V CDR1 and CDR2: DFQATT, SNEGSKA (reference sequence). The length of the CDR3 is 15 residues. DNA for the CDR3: TGCAGTGTTAGAGGTCAAAGACAGGGAAGGACTGAAGCTTTCTTT. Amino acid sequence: CSVRGQRQGRTEAFF.

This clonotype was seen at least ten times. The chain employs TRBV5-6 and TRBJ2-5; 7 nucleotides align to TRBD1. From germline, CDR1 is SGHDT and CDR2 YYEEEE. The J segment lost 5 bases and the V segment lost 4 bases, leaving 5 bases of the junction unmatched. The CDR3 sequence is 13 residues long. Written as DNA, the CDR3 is TGTGCCAGCAGCCGAACAGGGGTCGAGACCCAGTACTTC. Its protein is CASSRTGVETQYF.

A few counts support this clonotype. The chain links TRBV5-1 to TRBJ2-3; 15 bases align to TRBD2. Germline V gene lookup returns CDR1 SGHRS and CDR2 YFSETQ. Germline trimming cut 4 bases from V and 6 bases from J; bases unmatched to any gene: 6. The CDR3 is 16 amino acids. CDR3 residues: CASSPRTSGRADTQYF. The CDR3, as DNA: TGCGCCAGCAGCCCAAGGACTAGCGGGAGGGCGGATACGCAGTATTTT.

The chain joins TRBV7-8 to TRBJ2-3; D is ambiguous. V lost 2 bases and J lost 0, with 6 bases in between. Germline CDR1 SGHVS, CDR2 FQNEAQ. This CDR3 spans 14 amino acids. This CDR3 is CASSLRLSTDTQYF. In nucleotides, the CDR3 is TGTGCCAGCAGCTTAAGGCTGAGCACAGATACGCAGTATTTT.

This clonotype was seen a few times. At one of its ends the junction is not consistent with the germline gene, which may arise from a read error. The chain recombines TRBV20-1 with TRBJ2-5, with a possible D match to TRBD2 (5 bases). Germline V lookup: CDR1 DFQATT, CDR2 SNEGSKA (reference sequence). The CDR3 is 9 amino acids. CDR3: CSARSPSNF. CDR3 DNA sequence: TGCAGTGCTAGGTCGCCTAGCAACTTC.

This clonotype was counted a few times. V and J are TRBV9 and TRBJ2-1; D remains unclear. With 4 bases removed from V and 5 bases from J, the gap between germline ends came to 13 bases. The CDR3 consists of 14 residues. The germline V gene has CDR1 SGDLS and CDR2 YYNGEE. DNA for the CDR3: TGTGCCAGCAGCTGGGCAGGCCTCGACAATGAGCAGTTCTTC. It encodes CASSWAGLDNEQFF.

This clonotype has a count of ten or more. The CDR3 region has the DNA TGTGCCAGCAGCAACCGCCCGACTGAGACCCAGTACTTC. Translated: CASSNRPTETQYF. The chain joins TRBV7-2 to TRBJ2-5, with D unresolved. Germline CDR1 and CDR2: SGHTA and FQGNSA. V lost 5 bases and J lost 5, with 12 bases in between. This CDR3 is 13 amino acids long. Based on the CDR3 plus reference TRBV7-2 and TRBJ2-5, the full variable domain is GAGVSQSPSNKVTEKGKDVELRCDPISGHTALYWYRQSLGQGLEFLIYFQGNSAPDKSGLPSDRFSAERTGGSVSTLTIQRTQQEDSAVYLCASSNRPTETQYFGPGTRLLVL.

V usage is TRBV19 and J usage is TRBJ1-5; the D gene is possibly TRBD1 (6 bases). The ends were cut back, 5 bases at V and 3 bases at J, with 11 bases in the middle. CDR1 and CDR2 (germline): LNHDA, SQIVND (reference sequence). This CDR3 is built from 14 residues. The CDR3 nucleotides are TGTGCCAGTAGTGTAGGGACATTCAATCAGCCCCAGCATTTT. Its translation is CASSVGTFNQPQHF.

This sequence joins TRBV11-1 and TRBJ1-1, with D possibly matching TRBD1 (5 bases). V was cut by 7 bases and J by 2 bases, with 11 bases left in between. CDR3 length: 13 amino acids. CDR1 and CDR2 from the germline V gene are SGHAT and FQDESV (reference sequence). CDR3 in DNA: TGTGCCAGCAACCGGGACGGCAACACTGAAGCTTTCTTT. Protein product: CASNRDGNTEAFF.

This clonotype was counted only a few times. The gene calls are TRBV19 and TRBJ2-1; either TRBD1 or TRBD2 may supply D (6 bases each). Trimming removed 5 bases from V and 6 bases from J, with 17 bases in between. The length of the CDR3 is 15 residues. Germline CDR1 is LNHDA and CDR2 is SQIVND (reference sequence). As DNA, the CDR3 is TGTGCCAGTAGTGACCGGGCCCGGGGGCTCAATGAGCAGTTCTTC. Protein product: CASSDRARGLNEQFF.

The CDR3: CASRDRAFYEQYF. DNA for the CDR3: TGTGCCAGCAGGGACAGGGCGTTCTACGAGCAGTACTTC. The rearrangement links TRBV28 to TRBJ2-7, with 8 bases aligning to TRBD1. The CDR3 runs to 13 residues. V lost 6 bases, J lost 3 bases, and 4 bases stayed unmatched. CDR1 and CDR2 from the germline V gene are MDHEN and SYDVKM.

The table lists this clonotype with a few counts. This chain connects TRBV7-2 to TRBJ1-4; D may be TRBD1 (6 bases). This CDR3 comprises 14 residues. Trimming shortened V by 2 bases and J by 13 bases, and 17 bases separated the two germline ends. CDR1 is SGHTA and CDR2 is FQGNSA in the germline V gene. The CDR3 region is CASSLSTQGFALFF. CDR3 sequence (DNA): TGTGCCAGCAGCTTATCTACCCAGGGGTTCGCACTGTTTTTT. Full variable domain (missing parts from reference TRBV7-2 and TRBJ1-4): GAGVSQSPSNKVTEKGKDVELRCDPISGHTALYWYRQSLGQGLEFLIYFQGNSAPDKSGLPSDRFSAERTGGSVSTLTIQRTQQEDSAVYLCASSLSTQGFALFFGSGTQLSVL.

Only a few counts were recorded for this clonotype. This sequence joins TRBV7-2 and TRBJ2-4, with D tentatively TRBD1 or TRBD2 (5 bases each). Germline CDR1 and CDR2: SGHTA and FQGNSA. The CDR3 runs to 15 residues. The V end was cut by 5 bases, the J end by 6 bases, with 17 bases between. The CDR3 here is CASSPKTEGRNIQYF. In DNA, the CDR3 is TGTGCCAGCAGCCCCAAGACAGAGGGACGAAACATTCAGTACTTC.

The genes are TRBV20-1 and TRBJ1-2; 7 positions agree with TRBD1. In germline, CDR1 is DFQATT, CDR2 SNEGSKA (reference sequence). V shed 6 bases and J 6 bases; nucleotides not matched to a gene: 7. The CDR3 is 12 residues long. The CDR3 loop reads CSAEGRGDGYTF. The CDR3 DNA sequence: TGCAGTGCCGAGGGCAGGGGGGATGGCTACACCTTC.

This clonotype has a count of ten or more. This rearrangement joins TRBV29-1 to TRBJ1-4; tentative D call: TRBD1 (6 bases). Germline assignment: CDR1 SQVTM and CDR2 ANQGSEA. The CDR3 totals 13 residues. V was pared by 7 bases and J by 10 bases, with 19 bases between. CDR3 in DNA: TGCAGCGCCATTAGAGGGGGAGACGGAAAACTGTTTTTT. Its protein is CSAIRGGDGKLFF.